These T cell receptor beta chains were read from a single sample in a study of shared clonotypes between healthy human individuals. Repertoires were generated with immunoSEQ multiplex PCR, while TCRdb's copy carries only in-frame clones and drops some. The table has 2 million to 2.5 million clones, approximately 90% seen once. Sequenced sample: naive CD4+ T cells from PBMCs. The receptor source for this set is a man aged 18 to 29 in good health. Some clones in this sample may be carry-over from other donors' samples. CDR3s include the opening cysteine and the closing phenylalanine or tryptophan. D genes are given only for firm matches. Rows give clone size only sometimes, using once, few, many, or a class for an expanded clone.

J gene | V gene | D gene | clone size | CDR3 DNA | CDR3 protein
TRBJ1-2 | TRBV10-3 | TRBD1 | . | TGTGCCATCAGTGGCGCAGGGGGTGGCTACACCTTC | CAISGAGGGYTF
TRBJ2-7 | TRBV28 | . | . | TGTGCCAGCAGTTCCCTGAATTACGAGCAGTACTTC | CASSSLNYEQYF
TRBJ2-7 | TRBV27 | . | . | TGTGCCAGCAGTTTGCTTTACGGGTCCACCTACGAGCAGTACTTC | CASSLLYGSTYEQYF
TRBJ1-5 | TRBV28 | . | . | TGTGCCAGCGGTAGCAATCAGCCCCAGCATTTT | CASGSNQPQHF
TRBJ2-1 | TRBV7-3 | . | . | TGTGCCAGCAGCTCCCCTGGGGCATACAATGAGCAGTTCTTC | CASSSPGAYNEQFF
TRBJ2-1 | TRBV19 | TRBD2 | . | TGTGCCAGTAGTATAGGGCGGGAGATAATCCCTGAGCAGTTCTTC | CASSIGREIIPEQFF
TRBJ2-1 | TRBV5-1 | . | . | TGCGCCAGCAGCTTGGGGCCTGGGAATGAGCAGTTCTTC | CASSLGPGNEQFF
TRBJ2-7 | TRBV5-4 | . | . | TGTGCCAGCAGCTTGAAGACACCACCCTACGAGCAGTACTTC | CASSLKTPPYEQYF
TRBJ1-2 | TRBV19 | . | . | TGTGCCAGTAGTGCCCCGGGACGGCCTGGCCCTGGCTACACCTTC | CASSAPGRPGPGYTF
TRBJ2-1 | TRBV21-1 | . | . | TGTGCCAGCTCCCCGGACAGGGTACCTCCCCGGTTGAGTGGCCGCAATGAGCAGTTCTTC | CASSPDRVPPRLSGRNEQFF
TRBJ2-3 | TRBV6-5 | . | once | TGTGCCAGCAGTTACGCGGACACCGCGACGCAGTATTTT | CASSYADTATQYF
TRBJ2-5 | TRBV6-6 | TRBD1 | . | TGTGCCAGCAGTCCCGGGATTACAGGGGGCAGGGAGACCCAGTACTTC | CASSPGITGGRETQYF
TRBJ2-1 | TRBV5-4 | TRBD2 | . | TGTGCCAGCAGCTCCTTAGCGGGGAGCTCCTACAATGAGCAGTTCTTC | CASSSLAGSSYNEQFF
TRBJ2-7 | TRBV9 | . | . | TGTGCCAGCAGCGTAGGGACAGGGAGGGTCTACGAGCAGTACTTC | CASSVGTGRVYEQYF
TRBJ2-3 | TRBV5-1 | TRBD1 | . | TGCGCCAGCAGCTATGGACAGGACACAGATACGCAGTATTTT | CASSYGQDTDTQYF
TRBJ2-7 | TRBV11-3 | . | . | TGTGCCAGCAGCTTCCGACGACTAGGTCTCTCCTACGAGCAGTACTTC | CASSFRRLGLSYEQYF
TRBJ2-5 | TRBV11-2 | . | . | TGTGCCAGCAGCTTAGTGGGCGCAGCCCCAGGGGTAGTGGCCCAGTACTTC | CASSLVGAAPGVVAQYF
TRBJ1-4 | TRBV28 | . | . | TGTGCCAGCAGGTACAGGAATGAAAAACTGTTTTTT | CASRYRNEKLFF
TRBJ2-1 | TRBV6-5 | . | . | TGTGCCAGCAGTTACTTTGGGAGGGACAGAGAGTTCTTC | CASSYFGRDREFF
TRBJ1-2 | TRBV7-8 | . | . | TGTGCCAGCAGCTTAGGGGCAGGGCTGCGGGATGGCTACACCTTC | CASSLGAGLRDGYTF
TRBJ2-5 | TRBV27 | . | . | TGTGCCAGCAGTTTAGAAGGCAGCCAAGAGACCCAGTACTTC | CASSLEGSQETQYF
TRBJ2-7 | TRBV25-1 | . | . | TGTGCCAGCAGGGCAGTAAACGAGCAGTACTTC | CASRAVNEQYF
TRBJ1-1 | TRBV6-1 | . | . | TGTGCCAGCAGTGAAAAGACAGGACTGAGCGCTGAAGCTTTCTTT | CASSEKTGLSAEAFF
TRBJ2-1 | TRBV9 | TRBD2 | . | TGTGCCAGCAGCGTAGGTACTAGCGGGTCCCACAATGAGCAGTTCTTC | CASSVGTSGSHNEQFF